This entry lists 17 T cell receptor beta chains sequenced from one sample in a study of control samples from healthy donors and cancer patients. Produced via immunoSEQ multiplex PCR; TCRdb's table is partial and in-frame only. This sample has about 220,000 clones, with 85% to 95% found just once. The specimen was blood. The receptors were gathered from a man over 45 in good health.

The chain joins TRBV2 to TRBJ2-7; D might be TRBD2 (6 bases). The V gene's germline CDR1 is SNHLY and CDR2 FYNNEI. V was pared by 5 bases and J by 3 bases, with 17 bases between. The CDR3 is made up of 15 amino acids. CDR3 sequence (DNA): TGTGCCAGCAGTCCCGACATTAGCGGATACTACGAGCAGTACTTC. As protein: CASSPDISGYYEQYF.

This sequence joins TRBV9 and TRBJ1-3; perhaps TRBD1 as D (5 bases). Per germline, CDR1 SGDLS and CDR2 YYNGEE. Trimming cost V 2 bases and J 0 bases, with 9 bases left between them. This CDR3 has 15 residues. CDR3 DNA sequence: TGTGCCAGCAGCGTTCAGGGTTACTCTGGAAACACCATATATTTT. Amino acid sequence: CASSVQGYSGNTIYF. Full variable domain (outside the CDR3, taken from reference TRBV9 and TRBJ1-3): DSGVTQTPKHLITATGQRVTLRCSPRSGDLSVYWYQQSLDQGLQFLIQYYNGEERAKGNILERFSAQQFPDLHSELNLSSLELGDSALYFCASSVQGYSGNTIYFGEGSWLTVV.

V is TRBV5-1 and J is TRBJ1-1; no definite D call. Germline V gives CDR1 SGHRS, CDR2 YFSETQ. The CDR3 consists of 16 residues. V lost 0 bases to trimming and J lost 0 bases, with 12 bases between them. CDR3: CASSLGSSLLNTEAFF. The CDR3 DNA reads TGCGCCAGCAGCTTGGGAAGCTCCCTCCTGAACACTGAAGCTTTCTTT.

The J gene is TRBJ2-5, the V gene TRBV5-6; D remains unclear. Trimming removed 4 bases at V and 4 bases at J, with 11 bases between. The CDR3 covers 13 residues. Germline loops: CDR1 SGHDT, CDR2 YYEEEE. The CDR3: CASSPDSGETQYF. The CDR3 nucleotides are TGTGCCAGCAGCCCTGACTCTGGAGAGACCCAGTACTTC.

This rearrangement joins TRBV3-1 (or the pseudogene TRBV3-2) to TRBJ1-1, with unresolved D. Germline V lookup: CDR1 LGHDT, CDR2 YNNKEL (reference sequence). V was cut by 4 bases and J by 3 bases, with 12 bases left in between. This CDR3 is 14 amino acids long. CDR3 residues: CASSPEWTDTEAFF. The CDR3 nucleotides are TGTGCCAGCAGCCCCGAATGGACGGACACTGAAGCTTTCTTT.

The V and J genes are TRBV6-5 and TRBJ2-5, with D maybe TRBD1 (6 bases). The V and J ends lost 2 bases and 2 bases respectively, with 15 bases between them. Looked up from germline, CDR1 is MNHEY and CDR2 is SVGAGI. CDR3 length equals 16 residues. The CDR3 region has the DNA TGTGCCAGCAGTTACGCGCAGGGGTGGGGACAAGAGACCCAGTACTTC. This encodes CASSYAQGWGQETQYF.

This sequence joins TRBV7-2 and TRBJ1-2; tentative D call: TRBD1 (5 bases). Germline assignment: CDR1 SGHTA and CDR2 FQGNSA. The V end was cut by 0 bases, the J end by 8 bases, with 13 bases between. This CDR3 contains 14 residues. This CDR3 reads CASSLAGRVYGYTF. Written as DNA, the CDR3 is TGTGCCAGCAGCTTAGCAGGCAGGGTGTACGGCTACACCTTC. Combining the CDR3 with reference TRBV7-2 and TRBJ1-2 gives the whole variable domain GAGVSQSPSNKVTEKGKDVELRCDPISGHTALYWYRQSLGQGLEFLIYFQGNSAPDKSGLPSDRFSAERTGGSVSTLTIQRTQQEDSAVYLCASSLAGRVYGYTFGSGTRLTVV.

The chain recombines TRBV7-9 with TRBJ2-3; D remains unclear. Deletions cut 1 base from V and 3 bases from J, with 2 bases between. This CDR3 spans 12 amino acids. Germline V gene lookup returns CDR1 SEHNR and CDR2 FQNEAQ (reference sequence). Here the CDR3 DNA reads TGTGCCAGCAGCTTAGGTACAGATACGCAGTATTTT. This gives the protein CASSLGTDTQYF.

The genes are TRBV5-1 and TRBJ2-5; 12 positions agree with TRBD2. V lost 4 bases to trimming and J lost 5 bases; unmatched junction nucleotides: 9. The germline gives CDR1 SGHRS, CDR2 YFSETQ. This CDR3 comprises 16 residues. The CDR3 DNA is TGCGCCAGCAGCGACAGTCTAGCGGGGGGGCAGGAGACCCAGTACTTC. It is translated as CASSDSLAGGQETQYF. The variable domain in full, completed from reference TRBV5-1 and TRBJ2-5, reads KAGVTQTPRYLIKTRGQQVTLSCSPISGHRSVSWYQQTPGQGLQFLFEYFSETQRNKGNFPGRFSGRQFSNSRSEMNVSTLELGDSALYLCASSDSLAGGQETQYFGPGTRLLVL.

The CDR3 sequence: CASLVGYSGNTIYF. CDR3 sequence (DNA): TGTGCCAGCCTAGTCGGGTACTCTGGAAACACCATATATTTT. The rearrangement joins TRBV7-8 to TRBJ1-3; no clear D. CDR3 length: 14 residues. V was cut by 8 bases and J by 0 bases, with 11 bases left in between. CDR1 and CDR2 from the germline V gene are SGHVS and FQNEAQ.

This sequence joins TRBV18 and TRBJ2-7; a possible D gene is TRBD2 (6 bases). V was pared by 6 bases and J by 3 bases, with 12 bases between. Germline CDR1 KGHSH, CDR2 LQKENI. CDR3 size: 13 residues. The CDR3 loop reads CASSPGLNYEQYV. CDR3 nucleotide sequence: TGTGCCAGCTCGCCGGGACTGAACTACGAGCAGTACGTC.

The rearrangement uses TRBV7-9 and TRBJ2-1; D is unresolved. V was pared by 5 bases and J by 0 bases, with 11 bases between. Per the germline V gene, CDR1 is SEHNR and CDR2 is FQNEAQ (reference sequence). The CDR3 runs to 15 residues. The CDR3 nucleotides read TGTGCCAGCAGCCCCCGGGCAGGCTCCTACAATGAGCAGTTCTTC. This gives the protein CASSPRAGSYNEQFF.

The V call is TRBV12-3 or TRBV12-4, the J call TRBJ1-2, with 9 bases fitting TRBD1. V dropped 8 bases and J dropped 5; count of bases not matched to a gene: 6. The CDR3 spans 13 residues. Written as DNA, the CDR3 is TGTGCCAGCGGGGACAGGGTCGGGTATGGCTACACCTTC. Residues: CASGDRVGYGYTF.

The chain recombines TRBV19 with TRBJ2-1; possibly TRBD1 for D (5 bases). The CDR3 covers 15 residues. Deletions cut 9 bases from V and 4 bases from J, with 19 bases between. Germline loops: CDR1 LNHDA, CDR2 SQIVND (reference sequence). The CDR3 bases are TGTGCCAGCCGTACAGGTTGGCTGGCTTACAATGAGCAGTTCTTC. Amino acid sequence: CASRTGWLAYNEQFF.

The gene calls are TRBV18 and TRBJ2-7; TRBD1 matches 7 bases. CDR1 and CDR2 from the germline V gene are KGHSH and LQKENI. This CDR3 has 13 amino acids. V was clipped by 2 bases and J by 2 bases; unmatched bases: 0. The CDR3 loop reads CASSPGTAYEQYV. The CDR3 nucleotides read TGTGCCAGCTCACCAGGGACAGCCTACGAGCAGTACGTC.

The V and J genes are TRBV19 and TRBJ1-3, with a weak D call TRBD1 (6 bases). This CDR3 is 14 amino acids long. The V gene lost 6 bases and the J gene lost 4 bases, with 13 bases spanning the gap. Germline V gives CDR1 LNHDA, CDR2 SQIVND (reference sequence). The CDR3 loop is CASSPWGLGNTIYF. CDR3 nucleotides: TGTGCCAGTAGCCCTTGGGGGCTCGGAAACACCATATATTTT.

The chain has TRBV24-1 and TRBJ2-6, with unresolved D. This CDR3 has 17 amino acids. Trimming removed 0 bases from V and 1 base from J, with 9 bases in between. Germline V gene data show CDR1 as KGHDR and CDR2 as SFDVKD. The CDR3 protein is CATSDLLRDSGANVLTF. The CDR3 DNA follows: TGTGCCACCAGTGATTTGCTAAGGGATTCTGGGGCCAACGTCCTGACTTTC.